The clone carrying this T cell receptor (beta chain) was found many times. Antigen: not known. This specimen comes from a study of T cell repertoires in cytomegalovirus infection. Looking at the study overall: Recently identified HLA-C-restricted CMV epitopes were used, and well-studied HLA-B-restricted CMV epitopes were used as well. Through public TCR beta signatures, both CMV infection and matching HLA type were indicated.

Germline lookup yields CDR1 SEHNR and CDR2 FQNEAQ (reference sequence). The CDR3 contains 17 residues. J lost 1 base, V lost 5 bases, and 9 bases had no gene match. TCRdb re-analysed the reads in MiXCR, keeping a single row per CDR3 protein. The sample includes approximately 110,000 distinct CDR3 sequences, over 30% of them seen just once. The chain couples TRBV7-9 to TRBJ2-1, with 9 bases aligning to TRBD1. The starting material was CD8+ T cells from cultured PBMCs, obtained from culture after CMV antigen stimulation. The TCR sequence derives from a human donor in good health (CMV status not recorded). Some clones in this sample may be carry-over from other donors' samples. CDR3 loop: CASSQNTGTGSYNEQFF. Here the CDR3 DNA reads TGTGCCAGCAGCCAAAATACCGGGACAGGGTCCTACAATGAGCAGTTCTTC.